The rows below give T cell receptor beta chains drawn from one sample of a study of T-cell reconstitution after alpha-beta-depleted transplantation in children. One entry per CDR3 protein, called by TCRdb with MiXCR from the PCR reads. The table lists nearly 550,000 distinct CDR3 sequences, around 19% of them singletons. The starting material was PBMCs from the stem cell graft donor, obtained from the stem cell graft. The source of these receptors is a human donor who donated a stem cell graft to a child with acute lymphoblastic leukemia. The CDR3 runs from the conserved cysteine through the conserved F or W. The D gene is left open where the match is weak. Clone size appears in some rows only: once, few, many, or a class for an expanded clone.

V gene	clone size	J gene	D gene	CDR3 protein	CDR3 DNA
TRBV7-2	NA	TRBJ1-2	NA	CASSLEDLGQNYGYTF	TGTGCCAGCAGCTTAGAAGATCTTGGGCAAAACTATGGCTACACCTTC
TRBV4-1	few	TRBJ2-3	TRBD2	CASSQRLATRPSTDTQYF	TGCGCCAGCAGCCAACGACTAGCGACCCGTCCTAGCACAGATACGCAGTATTTT
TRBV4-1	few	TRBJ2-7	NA	CASSQVLGGGRDEQYF	TGCGCCAGCAGCCAAGTCCTAGGAGGGGGCCGGGACGAGCAGTACTTC
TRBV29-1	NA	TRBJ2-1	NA	CSVVVGGNYNEQFF	TGCAGCGTTGTGGTAGGCGGAAATTACAATGAGCAGTTCTTC
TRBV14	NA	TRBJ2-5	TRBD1	CASSPGQGAGETQYF	TGTGCCAGCAGCCCGGGACAGGGTGCGGGAGAGACCCAGTACTTC
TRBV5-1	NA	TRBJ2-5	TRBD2	CASSFGLAVYQETQYF	TGCGCCAGCAGCTTCGGACTAGCGGTGTACCAAGAGACCCAGTACTTC
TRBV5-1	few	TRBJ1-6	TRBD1	CASSLGTGTDRSPLHF	TGCGCCAGCAGCTTGGGGACAGGGACGGATCGTTCACCCCTCCACTTT
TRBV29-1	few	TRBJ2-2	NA	CSVGGYTGELFF	TGCAGCGTTGGAGGGTACACCGGGGAGCTGTTTTTT
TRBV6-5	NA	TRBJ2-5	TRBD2	CASSYLPLAGQETQYF	TGTGCCAGCAGTTACCTCCCCTTAGCGGGGCAAGAGACCCAGTACTTC
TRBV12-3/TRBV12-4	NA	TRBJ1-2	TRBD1	CASRSTTGTGAYYGYTF	TGTGCCAGCCGATCGACCACCGGGACAGGGGCTTACTATGGCTACACCTTC
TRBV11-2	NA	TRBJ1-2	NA	CASSLDRPYGYTF	TGTGCCAGCAGCTTAGACCGGCCCTATGGCTACACCTTC
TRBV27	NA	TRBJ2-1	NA	CASSLAAIYNVQFF	TGTGCCAGCAGTTTAGCGGCTATATACAATGTGCAGTTCTTC
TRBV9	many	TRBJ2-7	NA	CASSVGTDYSEQYF	TGTGCCAGCAGCGTAGGTACCGACTACTCCGAGCAGTACTTC
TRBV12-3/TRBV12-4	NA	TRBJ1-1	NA	CASSFFGGRNTEAFF	TGTGCCAGCAGTTTCTTTGGGGGTCGGAACACTGAAGCTTTCTTT
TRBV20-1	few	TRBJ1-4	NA	CSARDPEGPGLNEKLFF	TGCAGTGCTAGAGATCCGGAGGGCCCGGGTCTTAATGAAAAACTGTTTTTT
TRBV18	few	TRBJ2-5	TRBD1	CASSKRDSEETQYF	TGTGCCAGCTCAAAACGGGACAGTGAAGAGACCCAGTACTTC
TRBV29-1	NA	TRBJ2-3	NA	CSVAGTPRTDTQYF	TGCAGCGTCGCCGGGACGCCCCGCACAGATACGCAGTATTTT
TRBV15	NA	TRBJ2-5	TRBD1	CATSRVGTVNQETQYF	TGTGCCACCAGCAGAGTCGGGACAGTCAATCAAGAGACCCAGTACTTC
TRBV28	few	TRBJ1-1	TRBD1	CASSHWTGRGDTEAFF	TGTGCCAGCAGTCACTGGACAGGCCGAGGGGACACTGAAGCTTTCTTT
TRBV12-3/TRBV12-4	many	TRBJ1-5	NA	CASSFGANNQPQHF	TGTGCCAGCAGTTTCGGGGCGAACAATCAGCCCCAGCATTTT
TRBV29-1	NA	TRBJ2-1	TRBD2	CSVEGGLADPSSYNEQFF	TGCAGCGTTGAAGGGGGACTAGCGGACCCTAGCTCCTACAATGAGCAGTTCTTC
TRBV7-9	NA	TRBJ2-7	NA	CASSPSPGGYEQYF	TGTGCCAGCAGCCCATCCCCCGGCGGCTACGAGCAGTACTTC
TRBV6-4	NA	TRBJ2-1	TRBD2	CASSETSGSRNEQFF	TGTGCCAGCAGCGAGACTAGCGGGAGCAGGAATGAGCAGTTCTTC
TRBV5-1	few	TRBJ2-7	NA	CASSGLGYEQYF	TGCGCCAGCAGCGGATTGGGTTACGAGCAGTACTTC
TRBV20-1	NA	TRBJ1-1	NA	CSARGGQMNTEAFF	TGCAGTGCTAGGGGAGGACAGATGAACACTGAAGCTTTCTTT
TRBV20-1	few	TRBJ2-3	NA	CSARDTYGGGTDTQYF	TGCAGTGCTAGAGATACCTACGGAGGAGGCACAGATACGCAGTATTTT
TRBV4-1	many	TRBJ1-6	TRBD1	CASSPGQGARSPLHF	TGCGCCAGCAGCCCCGGACAGGGGGCCAGATCACCCCTCCACTTT
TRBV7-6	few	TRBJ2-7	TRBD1	CASSSRQGANEQYF	TGTGCCAGCAGCTCTCGACAGGGGGCGAACGAGCAGTACTTC
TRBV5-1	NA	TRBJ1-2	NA	CASRPMTNHYGYTF	TGCGCCAGCAGGCCCATGACGAACCACTATGGCTACACCTTC
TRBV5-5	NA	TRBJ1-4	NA	CASSLARVVEKLFF	TGTGCCAGCAGCTTGGCCCGGGTAGTGGAAAAACTGTTTTTT
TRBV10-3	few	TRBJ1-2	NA	CAISESRGGSPKVYTF	TGTGCCATCAGTGAGTCGAGGGGGGGTTCCCCCAAAGTCTACACCTTC
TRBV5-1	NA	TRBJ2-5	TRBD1	CASSVTGVETQYF	TGCGCCAGCAGCGTGACAGGGGTAGAGACCCAGTACTTC
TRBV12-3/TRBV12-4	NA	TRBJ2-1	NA	CASSLVQVQFF	TGTGCCAGCAGTTTAGTCCAGGTGCAGTTCTTC
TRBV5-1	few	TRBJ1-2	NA	CASRHNEVYGYTF	TGCGCCAGCAGACATAATGAAGTCTATGGCTACACCTTC
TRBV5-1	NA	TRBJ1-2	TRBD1	CASSLVDAGGYGYTF	TGCGCCAGCAGCTTGGTTGACGCAGGGGGCTATGGCTACACCTTC
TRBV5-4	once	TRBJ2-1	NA	CASSLEGRRAYNEQFF	TGTGCCAGCAGCTTGGAGGGGAGGAGGGCCTACAATGAGCAGTTCTTC
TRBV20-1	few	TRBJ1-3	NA	CSARKGHRQVGNTIYF	TGCAGTGCTAGAAAGGGGCACAGACAAGTGGGAAACACCATATATTTT
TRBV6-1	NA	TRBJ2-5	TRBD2	CASPRWKREGQETQYF	TGTGCCAGCCCCCGATGGAAGCGGGAGGGACAAGAGACCCAGTACTTC
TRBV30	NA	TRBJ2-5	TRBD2	CAGGLAGETQYF	TGTGCCGGCGGACTAGCGGGCGAGACCCAGTACTTC
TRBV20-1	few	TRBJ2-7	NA	CSARDPRRTAAYEQYF	TGCAGTGCTAGAGACCCGCGTAGGACAGCAGCCTACGAGCAGTACTTC
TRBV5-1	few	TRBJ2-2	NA	CASSPRHDTGELFF	TGCGCCAGCAGCCCGAGACATGACACCGGGGAGCTGTTTTTT
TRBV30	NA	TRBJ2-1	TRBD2	CAWNAGDYNEQFF	TGTGCCTGGAATGCGGGAGACTACAATGAGCAGTTCTTC
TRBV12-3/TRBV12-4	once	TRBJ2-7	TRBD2	CASLPDIDGLAGVFTYEQYF	TGTGCCAGCCTCCCGGACATCGACGGACTAGCGGGAGTCTTCACCTACGAGCAGTACTTC
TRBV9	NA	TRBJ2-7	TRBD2	CASSARGDLLAGGVREQYF	TGTGCCAGCAGCGCCAGGGGGGATTTACTAGCGGGAGGTGTGCGCGAGCAGTACTTC
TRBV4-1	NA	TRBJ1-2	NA	CASSQDSFMYGYTF	TGCGCCAGCAGCCAAGATTCGTTTATGTATGGCTACACCTTC
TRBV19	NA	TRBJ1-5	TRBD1	CASSRTGGSRTYSNQPQHF	TGTGCCAGTAGTAGAACAGGGGGCTCCCGGACATATAGCAATCAGCCCCAGCATTTT
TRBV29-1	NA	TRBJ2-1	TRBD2	CSVEWEGSYNEQFF	TGCAGCGTTGAGTGGGAGGGTTCCTACAATGAGCAGTTCTTC
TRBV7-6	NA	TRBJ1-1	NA	CASSSLDRPGAFF	TGTGCCAGCAGCTCTCTTGACAGGCCGGGAGCTTTCTTT
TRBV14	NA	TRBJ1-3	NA	CASSHSLSGNTIYF	TGTGCCAGCAGCCATAGTCTCTCTGGAAACACCATATATTTT
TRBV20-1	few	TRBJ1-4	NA	CSARDARVRSNEKLFF	TGCAGTGCTAGAGATGCGAGAGTCAGGTCTAATGAAAAACTGTTTTTT
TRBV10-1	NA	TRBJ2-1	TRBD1	CASGTGSGEQFF	TGCGCCAGCGGGACAGGGTCGGGTGAGCAGTTCTTC
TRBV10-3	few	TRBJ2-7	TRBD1	CAISGQGSEQYF	TGTGCCATCAGCGGACAGGGATCCGAGCAGTACTTC
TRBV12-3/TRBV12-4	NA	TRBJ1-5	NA	CASRSTGNSNQPQHF	TGTGCCAGCAGATCTACAGGGAACAGCAATCAGCCCCAGCATTTT
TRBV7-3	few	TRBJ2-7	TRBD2	CASSSRTSGSNREQYF	TGTGCCAGCAGCTCGCGGACTAGCGGGTCGAACAGGGAGCAGTACTTC
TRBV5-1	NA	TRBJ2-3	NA	CASSLDLVVDGTDTQYF	TGCGCCAGCAGCTTGGACCTAGTCGTGGACGGCACAGATACGCAGTATTTT